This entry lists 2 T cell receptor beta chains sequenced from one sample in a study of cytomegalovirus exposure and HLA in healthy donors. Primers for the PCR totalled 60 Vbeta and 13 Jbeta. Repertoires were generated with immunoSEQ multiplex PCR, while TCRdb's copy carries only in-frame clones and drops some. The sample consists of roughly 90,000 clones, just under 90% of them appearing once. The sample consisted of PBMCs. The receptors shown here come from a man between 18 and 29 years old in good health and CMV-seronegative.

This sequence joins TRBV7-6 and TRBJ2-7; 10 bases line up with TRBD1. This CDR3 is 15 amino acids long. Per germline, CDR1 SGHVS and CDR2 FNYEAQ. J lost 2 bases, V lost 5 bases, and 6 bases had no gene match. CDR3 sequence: CASSMTGGAAYEQYF. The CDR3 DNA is TGTGCCAGCAGCATGACAGGGGGCGCTGCCTACGAGCAGTACTTC.

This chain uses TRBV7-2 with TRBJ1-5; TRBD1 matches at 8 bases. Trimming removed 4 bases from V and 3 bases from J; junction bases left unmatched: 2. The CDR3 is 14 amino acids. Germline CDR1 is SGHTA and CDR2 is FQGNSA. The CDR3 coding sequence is TGTGCCAGCAGCTCGGGACAGGCCAATCAGCCCCAGCATTTT. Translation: CASSSGQANQPQHF.